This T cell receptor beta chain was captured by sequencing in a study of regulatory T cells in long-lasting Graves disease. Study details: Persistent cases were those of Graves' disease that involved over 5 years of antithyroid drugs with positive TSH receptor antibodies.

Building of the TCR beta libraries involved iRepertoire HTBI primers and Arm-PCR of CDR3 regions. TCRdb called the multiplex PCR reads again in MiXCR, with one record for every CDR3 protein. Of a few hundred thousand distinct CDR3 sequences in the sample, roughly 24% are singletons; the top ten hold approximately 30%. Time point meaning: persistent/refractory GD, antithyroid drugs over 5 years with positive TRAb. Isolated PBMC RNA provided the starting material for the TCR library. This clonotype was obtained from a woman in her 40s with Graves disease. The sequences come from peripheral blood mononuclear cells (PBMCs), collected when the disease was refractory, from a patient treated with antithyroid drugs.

DNA for the CDR3: TGTGCCAGCAGCTCCGGACTAGCGGGAGGCCCAGATACGCAGTATTTT. It translates to CASSSGLAGGPDTQYF. The chain joins TRBV7-3 to TRBJ2-3, with 14 bases fitting TRBD2. V lost 4 bases, J lost 4 bases, and 4 bases stayed unmatched. This CDR3 spans 16 amino acids. Germline V gives CDR1 SGHTA, CDR2 FQGTGA. The whole variable domain, remainder taken from reference TRBV7-3 and TRBJ2-3, is GAGVSQTPSNKVTEKGKYVELRCDPISGHTALYWYRQSLGQGPEFLIYFQGTGAADDSGLPNDRFFAVRPEGSVSTLKIQRTERGDSAVYLCASSSGLAGGPDTQYFGPGTRLTVL.